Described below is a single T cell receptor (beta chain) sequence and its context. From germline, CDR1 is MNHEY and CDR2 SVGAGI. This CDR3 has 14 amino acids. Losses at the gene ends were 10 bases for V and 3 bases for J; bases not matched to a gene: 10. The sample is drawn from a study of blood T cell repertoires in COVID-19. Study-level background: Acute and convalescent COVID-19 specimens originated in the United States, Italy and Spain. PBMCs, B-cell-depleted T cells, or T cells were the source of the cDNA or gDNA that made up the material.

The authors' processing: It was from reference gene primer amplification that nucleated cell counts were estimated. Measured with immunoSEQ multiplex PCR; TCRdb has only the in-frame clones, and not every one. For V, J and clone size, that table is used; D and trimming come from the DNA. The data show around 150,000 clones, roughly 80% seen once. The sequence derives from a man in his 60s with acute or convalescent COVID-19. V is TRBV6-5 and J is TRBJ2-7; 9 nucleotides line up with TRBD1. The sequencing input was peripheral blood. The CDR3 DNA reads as TGTGCCATTCGGAGGACAGGGGTCTACTACGAGCAGTACTTC. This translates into CAIRRTGVYYEQYF.